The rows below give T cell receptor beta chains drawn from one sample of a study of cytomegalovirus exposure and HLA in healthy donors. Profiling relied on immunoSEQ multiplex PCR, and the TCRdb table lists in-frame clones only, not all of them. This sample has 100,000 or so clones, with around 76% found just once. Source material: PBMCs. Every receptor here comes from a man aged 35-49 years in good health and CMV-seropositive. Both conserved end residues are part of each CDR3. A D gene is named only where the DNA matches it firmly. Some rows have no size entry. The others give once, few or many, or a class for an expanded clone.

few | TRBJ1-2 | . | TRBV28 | CASSFGGGQGYTF | TGTGCCAGCAGTTTCGGCGGCGGGCAAGGCTACACCTTC
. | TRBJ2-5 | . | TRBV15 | CATSSRGLAGGAGGETQYF | TGTGCCACCAGCTCACGAGGGTTGGCAGGGGGTGCCGGGGGAGAGACCCAGTACTTC
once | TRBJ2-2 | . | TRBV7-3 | CASSLMGQGTAGELFF | TGTGCCAGCAGCTTAATGGGCCAGGGTACCGCCGGGGAGCTGTTTTTT
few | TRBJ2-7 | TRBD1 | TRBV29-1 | CSARQGTYEQYF | TGCAGCGCCCGACAGGGAACCTACGAGCAGTACTTC
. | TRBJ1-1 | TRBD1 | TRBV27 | CASRTDRMNTEAFF | TGTGCCAGCAGGACGGACAGGATGAACACTGAAGCTTTCTTT
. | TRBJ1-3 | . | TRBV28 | CASREPGNSGNTIYF | TGTGCCAGCAGGGAACCAGGGAACTCTGGAAACACCATATATTTT
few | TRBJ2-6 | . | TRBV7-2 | CAGEVAGANGLTF | TGTGCCGGCGAGGTAGCTGGGGCCAACGGCCTGACTTTC
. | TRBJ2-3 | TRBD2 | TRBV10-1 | CASSERREGCTYF | TGCGCCAGCAGTGAACGGCGGGAGGGTTGTACTTATTTT
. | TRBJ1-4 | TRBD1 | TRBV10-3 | CAISASTGVNEKLFF | TGTGCCATCAGTGCTTCGACAGGGGTTAATGAAAAACTGTTTTTT
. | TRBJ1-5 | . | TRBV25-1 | CASSEKGGLGNQPQHF | TGTGCCAGCAGTGAGAAAGGAGGTCTAGGCAATCAGCCCCAGCATTTT
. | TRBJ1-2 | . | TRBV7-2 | CASSLLPGDGYTF | TGTGCCAGCAGCTTATTGCCAGGGGATGGCTACACCTTC
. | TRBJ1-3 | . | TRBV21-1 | CASSKGDRVYNTIYF | TGTGCCAGCAGCAAAGGGGACAGGGTGTATAACACCATATATTTT
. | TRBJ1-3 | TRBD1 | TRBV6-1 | CASSERAGTGMVHSSGNTIYF | TGTGCCAGCAGTGAAAGGGCCGGGACAGGGATGGTGCACTCCTCTGGAAACACCATATATTTT
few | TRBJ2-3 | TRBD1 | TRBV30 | CAWTSRQGGLSTDTQYF | TGTGCCTGGACTAGCAGACAGGGGGGACTAAGCACAGATACGCAGTATTTT
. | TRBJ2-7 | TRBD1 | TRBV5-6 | CASSRGRTGSLGKQYF | TGTGCCAGCAGCCGGGGCCGGACAGGGTCTTTGGGCAAGCAGTACTTC
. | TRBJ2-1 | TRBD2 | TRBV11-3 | CASSLGWTSGSYEQFF | TGTGCCAGCAGCTTAGGTTGGACTAGCGGGAGCTATGAGCAGTTCTTC
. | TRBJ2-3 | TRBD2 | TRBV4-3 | CASSQDGSGGAGDTQYF | TGCGCCAGCAGCCAAGATGGTAGCGGGGGGGCCGGAGATACGCAGTATTTT
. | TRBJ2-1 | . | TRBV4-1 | CASSQGNGRYEQFF | TGCGCCAGCAGCCAAGGTAACGGGAGATATGAGCAGTTCTTC
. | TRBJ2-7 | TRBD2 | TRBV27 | CASRITYSGGSYEQYF | TGTGCCAGCAGGATTACTTATAGCGGGGGGTCGTACGAGCAGTACTTC
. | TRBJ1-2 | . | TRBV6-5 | CASNPGGRGEYGYTF | TGTGCCAGCAACCCCGGGGGGCGAGGCGAATATGGCTACACCTTC
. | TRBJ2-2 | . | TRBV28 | CASRAPADTGELFF | TGTGCCAGCAGAGCGCCCGCCGACACCGGGGAGCTGTTTTTT
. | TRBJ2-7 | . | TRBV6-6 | CASSFSGFQYF | TGTGCCAGCAGTTTTAGCGGATTTCAGTACTTC
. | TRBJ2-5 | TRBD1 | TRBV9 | CASSGTGGRETQYF | TGTGCCAGCAGCGGGACAGGGGGGCGAGAGACCCAGTACTTC
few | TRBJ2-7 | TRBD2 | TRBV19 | CASSFSGRGNEQYF | TGTGCCAGTAGTTTTAGCGGGAGAGGAAACGAGCAGTACTTC
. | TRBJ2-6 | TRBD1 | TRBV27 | CASSRQGSGSGANGLTF | TGTGCCAGCAGTAGACAGGGGAGCGGGTCTGGGGCCAACGGCCTGACTTTC
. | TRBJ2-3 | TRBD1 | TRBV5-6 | CASSTGTGGRDTQYF | TGTGCCAGCAGCACCGGGACAGGGGGCAGAGATACGCAGTATTTT
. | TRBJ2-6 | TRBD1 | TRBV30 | CAWSVTRTGGKSGANVLTF | TGTGCCTGGAGTGTAACACGGACAGGGGGAAAGTCTGGGGCCAACGTCCTGACTTTC
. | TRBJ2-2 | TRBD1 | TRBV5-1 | CASSLVADRVGGELFF | TGCGCCAGCAGCTTGGTTGCGGACAGGGTTGGCGGGGAGCTGTTTTTT
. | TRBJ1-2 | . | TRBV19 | CASSPRQNGYTF | TGTGCCAGTAGTCCGAGACAGAACGGCTACACCTTC
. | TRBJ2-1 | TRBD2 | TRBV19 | CASENLPTSGGGNEQFF | TGTGCCAGTGAAAACCTCCCAACTAGCGGGGGGGGCAATGAGCAGTTCTTC